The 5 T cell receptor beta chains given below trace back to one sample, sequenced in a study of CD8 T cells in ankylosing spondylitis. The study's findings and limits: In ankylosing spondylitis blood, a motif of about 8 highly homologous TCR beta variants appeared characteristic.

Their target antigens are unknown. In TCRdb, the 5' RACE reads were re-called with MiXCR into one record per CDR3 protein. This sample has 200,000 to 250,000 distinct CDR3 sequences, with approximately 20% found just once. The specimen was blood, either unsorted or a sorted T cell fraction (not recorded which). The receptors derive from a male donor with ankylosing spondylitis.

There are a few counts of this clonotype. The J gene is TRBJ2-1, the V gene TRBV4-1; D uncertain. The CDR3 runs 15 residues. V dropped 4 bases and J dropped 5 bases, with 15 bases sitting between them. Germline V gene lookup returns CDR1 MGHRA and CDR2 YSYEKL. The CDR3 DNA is TGCGCCAGCAGCCTCCGTGGTAGCCTACACAATGAGCAGTTCTTC. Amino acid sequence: CASSLRGSLHNEQFF.

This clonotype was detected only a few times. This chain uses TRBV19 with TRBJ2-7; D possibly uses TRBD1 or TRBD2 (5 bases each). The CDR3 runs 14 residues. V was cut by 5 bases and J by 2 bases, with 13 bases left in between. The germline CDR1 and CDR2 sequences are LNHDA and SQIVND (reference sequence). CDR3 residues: CASSLTGTAYEQYF. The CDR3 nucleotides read TGTGCCAGTAGTCTCACCGGGACGGCCTACGAGCAGTACTTC.

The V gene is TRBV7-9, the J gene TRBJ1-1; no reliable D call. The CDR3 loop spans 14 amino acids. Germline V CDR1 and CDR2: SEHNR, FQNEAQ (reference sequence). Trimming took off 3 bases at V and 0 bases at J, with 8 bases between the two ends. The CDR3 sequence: CASSFRQMNTEAFF. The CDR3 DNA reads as TGTGCCAGCAGCTTCAGACAAATGAACACTGAAGCTTTCTTT.

The DNA of the CDR3 is TGTGCCTGGAGTGAGGGGCAGGCTGACCCCTACGAGCAGTACTTC. Encoded protein: CAWSEGQADPYEQYF. The chain joins TRBV30 to TRBJ2-7, with D possibly TRBD1 on 5 matching bases. Germline V gene data show CDR1 as GTSNPN and CDR2 as SVGIG (reference sequence). This CDR3 contains 15 residues. With 1 base removed from V and 2 bases from J, the gap between germline ends came to 15 bases.

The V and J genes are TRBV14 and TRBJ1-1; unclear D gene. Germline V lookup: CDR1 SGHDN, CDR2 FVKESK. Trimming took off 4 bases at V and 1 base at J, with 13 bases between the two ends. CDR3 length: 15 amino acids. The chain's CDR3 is CASSPADGPNTEAFF. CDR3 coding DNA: TGTGCCAGCAGCCCGGCGGACGGCCCGAACACTGAAGCTTTCTTT.